One and the same sample provided the 20 T cell receptor beta chains below, sequenced in a study of OX40 agonist ivuxolimab in advanced cancers. The method was the immunoSEQ multiplex PCR assay. TCRdb mirrors the immuneACCESS table, restricted to in-frame sequences. Some clones are absent from its copies; in checked studies, under half trace to an unresolved V gene, and the reason for the others is unknown. The sample table holds roughly 100,000 clones, of which approximately 85% were seen once. Of the sample, 3% to 4% falls within the top ten clones. Sequenced material: CD4+ or CD8+ T cells sorted from blood, taken in a trial of the OX40 agonist ivuxolimab. These receptor sequences come from an adult with an advanced solid tumor such as melanoma, head and neck, liver or kidney cancer.

Relative to its sample, this clone is medium-sized. One end of the junction is discordant with germline, which a read error may explain. The V and J genes are TRBV7-7 and TRBJ2-3; TRBD1 is a possible D gene (6 bases). Germline V gives CDR1 SSHAT, CDR2 FNYEAQ (reference sequence). There are 17 residues in the CDR3. Here the CDR3 reads CASSPTGTKDAADTQYF. The CDR3 nucleotides are TGTGCTAGCAGCCCGACAGGAACCAAGGACGCAGCAGATACGCAGTATTTT.

This chain uses TRBV7-9 with TRBJ1-1, with D possibly TRBD1 on 5 matching bases. V lost 4 bases, J lost 1 base, and 13 bases lay in between. Germline values: CDR1 SEHNR, CDR2 FQNEAQ (reference sequence). The CDR3 is 15 amino acids. The CDR3 here is CASSSRDLKNTEAFF. As DNA, the CDR3 is TGTGCCAGCAGCTCCAGGGACCTTAAGAACACTGAAGCTTTCTTT.

The chain carries TRBV15 and TRBJ2-1, with D perhaps matching TRBD2 (5 bases). CDR1 and CDR2 from the germline V gene are LNHNV and YYDKDF (reference sequence). The CDR3 totals 14 residues. The V end lost 1 base, the J end lost 6 bases, and 10 bases lay between the germline ends. CDR3 coding DNA: TGTGCCACCAGCAGAGGAACCGCGGGCAATGAGCAGTTCTTC. Amino acids: CATSRGTAGNEQFF.

This clone was observed a single time. The rearrangement links TRBV7-9 to TRBJ1-2; D may be TRBD1 (5 bases). V lost 0 bases and J 4 bases, leaving 15 bases between the germline ends. This CDR3 is 16 amino acids long. Germline-derived CDR1 and CDR2 are SEHNR and FQNEAQ (reference sequence). The CDR3 reads CASSLARGRKIYGYTF. The CDR3 region has the DNA TGTGCCAGCAGCTTAGCGCGGGGGAGGAAGATCTATGGCTACACCTTC.

The V call is TRBV11-1, the J call TRBJ1-4; maybe TRBD1 (5 bases). V was trimmed by 4 bases and J by 8 bases, leaving 14 bases between them. This CDR3 spans 14 amino acids. Looked up from germline, CDR1 is SGHAT and CDR2 is FQDESV (reference sequence). Here the CDR3 DNA reads TGTGCCAGCAGCTCGACAGAGAACAGGGAAAAACTGTTTTTT. Protein: CASSSTENREKLFF.

The chain links TRBV11-2 to TRBJ2-1, with D perhaps TRBD1 (5 bases). The CDR3 contains 16 residues. Germline loops: CDR1 SGHAT, CDR2 FQNNGV. The V gene lost 6 bases and the J gene lost 2 bases, with 17 bases spanning the gap. The CDR3 DNA reads TGTGCCAGCAGATCTCTAGGGGATCCCACCTACAATGAGCAGTTCTTC. Its protein is CASRSLGDPTYNEQFF.

About this clone: Other DNA sequences within the sample encode an identical CDR3. This chain links TRBV11-2 with TRBJ2-1; 8 positions match TRBD2. Germline V CDR1 and CDR2: SGHAT, FQNNGV. The CDR3 has 15 amino acids. With 5 bases clipped from V and 1 base from J, the junction kept 4 bases outside the gene matches. The CDR3 DNA is TGTGCCAGCAGCCTTACTAGCGGATCCTACAATGAGCAGTTCTTC. Amino acid sequence: CASSLTSGSYNEQFF.

V is TRBV5-5 and J is TRBJ1-1, with TRBD1 identical over 7 bases. J lost 4 bases, V lost 4 bases, and 7 bases had no gene match. CDR3 length: 14 amino acids. Per germline, CDR1 SGHKS and CDR2 YYEKEE (reference sequence). CDR3 nucleotides: TGTGCCAGCAGCCCTCGACAGGGAGGCACTGAAGCTTTCTTT. Amino acids: CASSPRQGGTEAFF.

The rearrangement links TRBV6-5 to TRBJ2-2; D remains unclear. The germline gives CDR1 MNHEY, CDR2 SVGAGI. The V and J ends lost 2 bases and 7 bases respectively, with 17 bases between them. The CDR3 length is 16 residues. Here the CDR3 DNA reads TGTGCCAGCAGTTACACACAACTAAGGCTTGTCGGGGAGCTGTTTTTT. Amino acid sequence: CASSYTQLRLVGELFF.

This rearrangement joins TRBV27 to TRBJ2-7; no clear D gene. Per the germline V gene, CDR1 is MNHEY and CDR2 is SMNVEV (reference sequence). V was shortened by 2 bases and J by 6 bases, with 5 bases between the two germline ends. The CDR3 totals 11 residues. The CDR3 coding sequence is TGTGCCAGCAGTTTAGGCTTCGAGCAGTACTTC. Encoded protein: CASSLGFEQYF.

This clone was detected only once. The chain links TRBV4-2 to TRBJ1-5; 8 bases are shared with TRBD1. J lost 4 bases, V lost 0 bases, and 5 bases had no gene match. The CDR3 totals 16 residues. Germline V lookup: CDR1 LGHNA, CDR2 YNFKEQ. CDR3 region: CASSQEQGAGNQPQHF. In DNA, the CDR3 is TGTGCCAGCAGCCAAGAGCAGGGGGCTGGGAATCAGCCCCAGCATTTT.

Points on this clone: The junction and the germline gene differ at one end; a read error may be behind it. The chain carries TRBV18 and TRBJ2-2, with D unresolved. There are 15 residues in the CDR3. CDR1 is KGHSH and CDR2 is LQKENI in the germline V gene. CDR3 loop: CASSPPNLNTGELFF. CDR3 nucleotide sequence: TGTGCCAGCTCGCCACCCAATCTGAACACCGGGGAGCTGTTTTTT.

The J gene is TRBJ2-7, the V gene TRBV2; 9 nucleotides match TRBD1. V gave up 9 bases and J gave up 4 bases; unmatched junction bases: 13. Germline CDR1 is SNHLY and CDR2 is FYNNEI. The CDR3 runs 15 residues. CDR3 coding DNA: TGTGCCAGTAAAGCCGGGACAGGGAGGGTTTACGAGCAGTACTTC. Protein sequence: CASKAGTGRVYEQYF. The entire variable domain, with the rest obtained from reference TRBV2 and TRBJ2-7, is as follows: EPEVTQTPSHQVTQMGQEVILRCVPISNHLYFYWYRQILGQKVEFLVSFYNNEISEKSEIFDDQFSVERPDGSNFTLKIRSTKLEDSAMYFCASKAGTGRVYEQYFGPGTRLTVT.

The chain has TRBV2 and TRBJ2-1; D call uncertain. The germline V gene has CDR1 SNHLY and CDR2 FYNNEI. V was shortened by 7 bases and J by 0 bases, with 13 bases between the two germline ends. This CDR3 has 15 amino acids. CDR3 in DNA: TGTGCCAGCACCGTAAAGGGATTCTCCTACAATGAGCAGTTCTTC. It encodes CASTVKGFSYNEQFF.

The chain combines TRBV11-3 with TRBJ1-4, with D maybe TRBD1 (6 bases). The V end lost 3 bases, the J end lost 6 bases, and 14 bases lay between the germline ends. Germline V gene lookup returns CDR1 SGHNT and CDR2 YENEEA. The CDR3 is 15 residues long. The CDR3 reads CASSFPFYRDEKLFF. CDR3 nucleotides: TGTGCCAGCAGCTTCCCTTTCTACAGGGATGAAAAACTGTTTTTT.

The V and J genes are TRBV5-1 and TRBJ1-2, with TRBD1 matching 7 bases. Trimming took 4 bases from V and 6 from J; bases not matched to a gene: 3. The CDR3 extends over 12 amino acids. Germline CDR1 and CDR2: SGHRS and YFSETQ. As DNA, the CDR3 is TGCGCCAGCAGCGATACAGGGGATGGCTACACCTTC. Its translation: CASSDTGDGYTF.

The chain couples TRBV21-1 to TRBJ2-7; the table's D call, TRBD2, has no DNA check behind it. TRBV21-1 is an annotated pseudogene. The CDR3 has 14 amino acids. CDR3 nucleotide sequence: TGTGCCAGCAGCAAAGCGCTTCGGGACTACGAGCAGTACTTC. Its translation: CASSKALRDYEQYF.

V is TRBV27 and J is TRBJ2-2, with TRBD2 identical over 9 bases. CDR1 and CDR2 (germline): MNHEY, SMNVEV (reference sequence). V was clipped by 8 bases and J by 8 bases; unmatched bases: 6. The CDR3 consists of 13 residues. The CDR3 is CASQREDGGELFF. CDR3 nucleotides: TGTGCCAGCCAGCGGGAGGATGGGGGGGAGCTGTTTTTT.

This clone was seen once. The V and J genes are TRBV28 and TRBJ2-3, with D uncertain. This CDR3 comprises 13 residues. Germline CDR1 is MDHEN and CDR2 is SYDVKM. Trimming shortened V by 2 bases and J by 6 bases, and 9 bases separated the two germline ends. The CDR3 reads CASSLLVWDTQYF. As DNA, the CDR3 is TGTGCCAGCAGTTTACTAGTTTGGGATACGCAGTATTTT.

The genes are TRBV7-8 and TRBJ1-5, with a weak D call TRBD1 (5 bases). The CDR3 covers 18 residues. Trimming cost V 5 bases and J 4 bases, with 24 bases left between them. The germline V gene has CDR1 SGHVS and CDR2 FQNEAQ. The CDR3 protein is CASSDLDRLIGGNQPQHF. In DNA, the CDR3 is TGTGCCAGCAGCGACCTAGACAGACTAATCGGTGGAAATCAGCCCCAGCATTTT. Supplemented by reference TRBV7-8 and TRBJ1-5, the full variable domain reads GAGVSQSPRYKVAKRGQDVALRCDPISGHVSLFWYQQALGQGPEFLTYFQNEAQLDKSGLPSDRFFAERPEGSVSTLKIQRTQQEDSAVYLCASSDLDRLIGGNQPQHFGDGTRLSIL.